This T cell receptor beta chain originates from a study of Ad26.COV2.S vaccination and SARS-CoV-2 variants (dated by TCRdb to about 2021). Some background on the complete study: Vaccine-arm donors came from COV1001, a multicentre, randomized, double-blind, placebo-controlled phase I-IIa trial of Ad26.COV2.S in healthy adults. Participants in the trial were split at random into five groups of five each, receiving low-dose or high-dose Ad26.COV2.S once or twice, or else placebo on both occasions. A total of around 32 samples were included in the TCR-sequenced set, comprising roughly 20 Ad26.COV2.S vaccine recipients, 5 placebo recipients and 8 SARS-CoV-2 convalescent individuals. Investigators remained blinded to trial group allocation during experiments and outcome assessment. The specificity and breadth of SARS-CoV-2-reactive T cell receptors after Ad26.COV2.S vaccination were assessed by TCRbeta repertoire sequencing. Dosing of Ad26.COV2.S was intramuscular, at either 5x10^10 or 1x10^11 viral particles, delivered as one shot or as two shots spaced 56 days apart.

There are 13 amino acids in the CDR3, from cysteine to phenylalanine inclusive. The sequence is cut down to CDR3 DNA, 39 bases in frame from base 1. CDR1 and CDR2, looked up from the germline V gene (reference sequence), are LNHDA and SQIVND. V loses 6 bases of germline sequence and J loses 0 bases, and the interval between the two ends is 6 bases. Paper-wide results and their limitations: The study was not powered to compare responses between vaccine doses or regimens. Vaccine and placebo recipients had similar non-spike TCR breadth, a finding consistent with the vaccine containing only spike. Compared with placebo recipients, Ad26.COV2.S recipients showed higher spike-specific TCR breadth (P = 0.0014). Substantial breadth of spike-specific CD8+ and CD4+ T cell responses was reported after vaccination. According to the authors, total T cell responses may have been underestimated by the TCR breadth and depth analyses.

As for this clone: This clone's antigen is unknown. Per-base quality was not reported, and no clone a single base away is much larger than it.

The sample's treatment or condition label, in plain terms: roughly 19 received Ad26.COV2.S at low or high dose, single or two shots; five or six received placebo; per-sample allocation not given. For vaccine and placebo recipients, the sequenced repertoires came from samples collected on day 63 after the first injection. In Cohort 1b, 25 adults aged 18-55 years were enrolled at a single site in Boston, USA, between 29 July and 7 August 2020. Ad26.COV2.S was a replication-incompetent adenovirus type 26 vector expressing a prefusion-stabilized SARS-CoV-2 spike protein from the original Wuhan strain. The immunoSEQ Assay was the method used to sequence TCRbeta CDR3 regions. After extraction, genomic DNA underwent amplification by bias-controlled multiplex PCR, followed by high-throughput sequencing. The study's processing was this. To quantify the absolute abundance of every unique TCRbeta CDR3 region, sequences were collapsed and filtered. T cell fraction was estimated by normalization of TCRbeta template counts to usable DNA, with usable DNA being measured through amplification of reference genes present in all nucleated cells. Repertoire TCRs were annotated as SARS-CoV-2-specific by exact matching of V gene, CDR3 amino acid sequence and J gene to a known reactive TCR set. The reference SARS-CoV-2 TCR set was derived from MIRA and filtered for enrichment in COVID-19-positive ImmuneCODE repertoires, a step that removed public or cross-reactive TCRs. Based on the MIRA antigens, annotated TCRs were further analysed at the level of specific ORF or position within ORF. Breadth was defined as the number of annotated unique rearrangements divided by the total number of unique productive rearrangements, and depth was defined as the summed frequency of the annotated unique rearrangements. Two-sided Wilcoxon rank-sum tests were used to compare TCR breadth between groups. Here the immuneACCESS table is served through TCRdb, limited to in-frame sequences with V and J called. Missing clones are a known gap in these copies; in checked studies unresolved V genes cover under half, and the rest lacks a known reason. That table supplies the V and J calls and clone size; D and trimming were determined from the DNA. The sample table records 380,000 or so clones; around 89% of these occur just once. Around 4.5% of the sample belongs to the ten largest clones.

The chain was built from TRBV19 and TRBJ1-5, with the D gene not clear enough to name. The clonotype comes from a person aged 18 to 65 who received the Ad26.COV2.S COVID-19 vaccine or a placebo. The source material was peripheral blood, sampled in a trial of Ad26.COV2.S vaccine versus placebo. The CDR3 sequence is CASSPNSNQPQHF. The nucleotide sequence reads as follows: TGTGCCAGTAGCCCGAATAGCAATCAGCCCCAGCATTTT.